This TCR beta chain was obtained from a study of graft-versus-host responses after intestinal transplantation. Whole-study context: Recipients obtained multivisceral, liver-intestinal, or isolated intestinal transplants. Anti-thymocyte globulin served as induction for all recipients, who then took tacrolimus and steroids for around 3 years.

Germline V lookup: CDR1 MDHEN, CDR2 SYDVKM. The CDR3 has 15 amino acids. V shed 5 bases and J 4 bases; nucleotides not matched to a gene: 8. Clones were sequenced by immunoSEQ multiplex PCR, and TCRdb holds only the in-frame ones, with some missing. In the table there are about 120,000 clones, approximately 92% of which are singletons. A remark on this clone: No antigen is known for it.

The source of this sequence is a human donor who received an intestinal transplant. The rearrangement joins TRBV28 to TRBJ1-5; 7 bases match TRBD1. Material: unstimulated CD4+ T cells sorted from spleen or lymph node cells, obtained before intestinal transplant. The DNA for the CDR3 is TGTGCCAGCAGTATCGACAGGGTATGGAATCAGCCCCAGCATTTT. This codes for CASSIDRVWNQPQHF. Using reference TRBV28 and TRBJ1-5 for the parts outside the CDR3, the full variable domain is DVKVTQSSRYLVKRTGEKVFLECVQDMDHENMFWYRQDPGLGLRLIYFSYDVKMKEKGDIPEGYSVSREKKERFSLILESASTNQTSMYLCASSIDRVWNQPQHFGDGTRLSIL.